This passage covers 4 T cell receptor beta chains from one sample sequenced in a study of regulatory T cells in long-lasting Graves disease. Time point given: newly diagnosed GD, antithyroid drugs for less than 3 months. From PBMCs, RNA was extracted and then used to make the TCR library. To make TCR beta libraries, researchers used iRepertoire HTBI primers and Arm-PCR of CDR3 regions. MiXCR was run by TCRdb on the multiplex PCR reads, yielding one entry per CDR3 protein. The data contain roughly 500,000 distinct CDR3 sequences, more than 10% of them singletons. This same sample was also taken into another study, of T cells in Graves' hyperthyroidism and ophthalmopathy.

This specimen consisted of peripheral blood mononuclear cells (PBMCs), obtained at new diagnosis, from a patient treated with antithyroid drugs. These receptors were obtained from a woman aged 30 to 39 with Graves disease.

Turning to this clonotype: A clone one base away is much larger, so this may be a read error. The rearrangement uses TRBV2 and TRBJ1-4, with TRBD1 identical over 8 bases. There are 15 residues in the CDR3. V shed 3 bases and J 7 bases; nucleotides not matched to a gene: 7. Per germline, CDR1 SNHLY and CDR2 FYNNEI. The CDR3 here is CASSDPTGGSEKLFF. DNA of the CDR3: TGTGCCAGCAGTGATCCTACAGGGGGAAGTGAAAAACTGTTTTTT.

In this sample, this clonotype turned up many times. V usage is TRBV27 and J usage is TRBJ1-2, with D possibly matching TRBD1 (6 bases). The CDR3 contains 14 residues. Between the trimmed V and J ends, which lost 7 bases and 8 bases, there was a span of 20 bases. Germline V gives CDR1 MNHEY, CDR2 SMNVEV (reference sequence). CDR3 sequence (DNA): TGTGCCAGCACTAGCTACAGGGATTCCTTCGGCTACACCTTC. This sequence encodes CASTSYRDSFGYTF.

The CDR3 DNA is TGCGCCAGCAGCTACCGGGGCCCCAACACAGATACGCAGTATTTT. This gives the protein CASSYRGPNTDTQYF. The chain uses TRBV5-1 and TRBJ2-3; D is possibly TRBD1 or TRBD2 (5 bases each). Germline V CDR1 and CDR2: SGHRS, YFSETQ. The CDR3 is 15 residues long. The V and J ends lost 3 bases and 2 bases respectively, with 13 bases between them.

This clonotype has ten or more counts. V is TRBV2 and J is TRBJ1-5; 7 bases align to TRBD1. This CDR3 contains 17 residues. Germline CDR1 reads SNHLY; CDR2 reads FYNNEI. J lost 0 bases, V lost 6 bases, and 11 bases had no gene match. DNA of the CDR3: TGTGCCAGCAGGACAACCGGGGACAGAAATAGCAATCAGCCCCAGCATTTT. Its protein is CASRTTGDRNSNQPQHF.